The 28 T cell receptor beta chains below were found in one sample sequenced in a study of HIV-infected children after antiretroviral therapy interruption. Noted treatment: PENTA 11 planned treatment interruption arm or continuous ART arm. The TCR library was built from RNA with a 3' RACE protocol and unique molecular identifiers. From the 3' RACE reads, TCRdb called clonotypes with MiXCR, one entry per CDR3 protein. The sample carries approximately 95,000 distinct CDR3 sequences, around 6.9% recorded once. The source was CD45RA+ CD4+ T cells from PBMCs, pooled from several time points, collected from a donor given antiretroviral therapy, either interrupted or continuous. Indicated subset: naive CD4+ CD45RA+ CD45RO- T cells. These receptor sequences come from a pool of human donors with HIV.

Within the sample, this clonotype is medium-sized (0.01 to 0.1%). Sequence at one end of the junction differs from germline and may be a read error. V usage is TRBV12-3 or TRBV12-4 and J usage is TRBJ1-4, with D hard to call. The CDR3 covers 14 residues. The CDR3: CASSPRAVNEKLFF. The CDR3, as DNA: TGTGCCAGCAGCCCAAGGGCGGTGAATGAGAAACTGTTTTTT.

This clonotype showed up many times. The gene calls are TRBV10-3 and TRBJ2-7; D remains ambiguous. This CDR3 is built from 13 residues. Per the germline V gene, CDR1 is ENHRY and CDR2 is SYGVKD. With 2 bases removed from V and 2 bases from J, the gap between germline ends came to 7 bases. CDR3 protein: CAISEQATYEQYF. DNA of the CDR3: TGTGCCATCAGTGAGCAGGCCACCTACGAGCAGTACTTC.

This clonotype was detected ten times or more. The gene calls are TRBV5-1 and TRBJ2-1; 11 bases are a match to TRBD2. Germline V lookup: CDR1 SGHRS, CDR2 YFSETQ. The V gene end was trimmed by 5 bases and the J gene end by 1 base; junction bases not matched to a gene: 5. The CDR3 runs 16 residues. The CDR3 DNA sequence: TGCGCCAGCAGGACTAGCGGGGCCCAATCCTACAATGAGCAGTTCTTC. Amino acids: CASRTSGAQSYNEQFF.

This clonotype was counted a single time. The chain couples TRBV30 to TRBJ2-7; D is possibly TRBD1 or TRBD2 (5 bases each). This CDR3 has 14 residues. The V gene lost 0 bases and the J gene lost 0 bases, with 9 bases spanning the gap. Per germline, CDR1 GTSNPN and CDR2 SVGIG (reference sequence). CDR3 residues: CAWSVQEVSYEQYF. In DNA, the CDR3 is TGTGCCTGGAGTGTACAGGAGGTCTCCTACGAGCAGTACTTC.

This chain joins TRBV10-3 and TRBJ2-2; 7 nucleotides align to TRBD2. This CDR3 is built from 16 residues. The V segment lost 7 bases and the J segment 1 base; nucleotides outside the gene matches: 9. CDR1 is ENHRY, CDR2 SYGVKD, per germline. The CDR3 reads CAITSRVAGNTGELFF. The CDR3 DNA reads TGTGCCATCACGAGCAGGGTAGCGGGGAACACCGGGGAGCTGTTTTTT.

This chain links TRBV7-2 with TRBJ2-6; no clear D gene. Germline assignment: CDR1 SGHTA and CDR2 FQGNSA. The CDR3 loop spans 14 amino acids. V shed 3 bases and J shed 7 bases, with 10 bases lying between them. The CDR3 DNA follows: TGTGCCAGCAGCTTCTTCCTTGTCGCCAACGTCCTGACTTTC. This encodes CASSFFLVANVLTF.

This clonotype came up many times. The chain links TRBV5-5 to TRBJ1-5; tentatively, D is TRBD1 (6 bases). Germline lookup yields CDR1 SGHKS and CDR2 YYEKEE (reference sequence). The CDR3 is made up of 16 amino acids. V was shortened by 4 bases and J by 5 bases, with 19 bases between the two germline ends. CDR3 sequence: CASSPQGAGGYQPQHF. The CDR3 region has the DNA TGTGCCAGCAGCCCCCAAGGGGCCGGGGGCTATCAGCCCCAGCATTTT.

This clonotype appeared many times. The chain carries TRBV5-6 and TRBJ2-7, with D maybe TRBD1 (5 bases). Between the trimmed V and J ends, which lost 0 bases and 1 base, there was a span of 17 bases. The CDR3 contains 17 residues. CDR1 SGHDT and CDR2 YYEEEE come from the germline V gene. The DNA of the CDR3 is TGTGCCAGCAGCTTGGGGGGCGGTCCAGGGTCGTCCTACGAGCAGTACTTC. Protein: CASSLGGGPGSSYEQYF.

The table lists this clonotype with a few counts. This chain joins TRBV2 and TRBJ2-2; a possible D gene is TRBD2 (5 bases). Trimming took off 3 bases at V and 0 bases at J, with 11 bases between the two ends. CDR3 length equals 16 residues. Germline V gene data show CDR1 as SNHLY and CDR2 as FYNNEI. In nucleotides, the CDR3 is TGTGCCAGCAGTGATCGGGGATTAACGAACACCGGGGAGCTGTTTTTT. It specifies CASSDRGLTNTGELFF.

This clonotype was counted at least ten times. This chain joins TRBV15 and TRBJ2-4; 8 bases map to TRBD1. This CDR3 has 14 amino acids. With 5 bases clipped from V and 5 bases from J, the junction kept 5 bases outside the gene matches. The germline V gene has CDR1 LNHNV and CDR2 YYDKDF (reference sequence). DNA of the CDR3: TGTGCCACCAGCCACTTGGACAGGGAAAACATTCAGTACTTC. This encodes CATSHLDRENIQYF.

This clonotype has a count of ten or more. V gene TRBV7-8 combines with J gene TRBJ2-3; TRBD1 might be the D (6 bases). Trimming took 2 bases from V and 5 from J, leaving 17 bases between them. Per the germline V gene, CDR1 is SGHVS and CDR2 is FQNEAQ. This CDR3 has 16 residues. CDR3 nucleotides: TGTGCCAGCAGCTTAATCGGGCAGGGGCAGAAAGATACGCAGTATTTT. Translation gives CASSLIGQGQKDTQYF.

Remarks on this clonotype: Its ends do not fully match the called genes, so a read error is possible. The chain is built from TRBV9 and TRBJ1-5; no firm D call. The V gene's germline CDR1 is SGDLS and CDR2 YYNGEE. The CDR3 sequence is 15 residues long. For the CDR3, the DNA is TGTGCAAGCAGGAACCATGTAGGTGGCAATCAGCCCAAGCATTTT. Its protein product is CASRNHVGGNQPKHF.

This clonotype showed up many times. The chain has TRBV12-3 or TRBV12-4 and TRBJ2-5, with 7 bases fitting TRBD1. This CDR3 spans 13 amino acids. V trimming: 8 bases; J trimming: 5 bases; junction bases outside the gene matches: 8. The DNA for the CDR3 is TGTGCCAGCTGCAACAGGGGTAGGGAGACCCAGTACTTC. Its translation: CASCNRGRETQYF.

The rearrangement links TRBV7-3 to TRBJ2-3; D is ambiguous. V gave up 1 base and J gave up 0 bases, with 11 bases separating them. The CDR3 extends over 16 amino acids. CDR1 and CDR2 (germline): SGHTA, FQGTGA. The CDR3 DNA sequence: TGTGCCAGCAGCTTAAATACGGATACTAGCACAGATACGCAGTATTTT. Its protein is CASSLNTDTSTDTQYF.

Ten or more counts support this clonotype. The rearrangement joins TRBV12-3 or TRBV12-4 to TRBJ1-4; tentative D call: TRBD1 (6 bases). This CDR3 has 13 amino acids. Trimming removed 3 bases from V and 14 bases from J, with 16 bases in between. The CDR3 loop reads CASSLSGGKGLFF. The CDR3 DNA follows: TGTGCCAGCAGTTTGTCCGGGGGCAAGGGTCTGTTTTTT.

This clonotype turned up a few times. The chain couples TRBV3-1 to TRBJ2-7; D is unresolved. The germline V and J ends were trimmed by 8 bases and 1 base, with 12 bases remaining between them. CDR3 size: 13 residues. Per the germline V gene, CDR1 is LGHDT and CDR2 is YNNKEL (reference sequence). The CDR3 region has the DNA TGTGCCAGCGCCCACAGCGTATCCTACGAGCAGTACTTC. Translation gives CASAHSVSYEQYF.

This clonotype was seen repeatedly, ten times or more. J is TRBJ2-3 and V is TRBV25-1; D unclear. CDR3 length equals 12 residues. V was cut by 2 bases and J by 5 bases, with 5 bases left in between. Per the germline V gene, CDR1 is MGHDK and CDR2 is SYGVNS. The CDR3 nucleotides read TGTGCCAGCAGTGAAGATATAGATACGCAGTATTTT. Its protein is CASSEDIDTQYF.

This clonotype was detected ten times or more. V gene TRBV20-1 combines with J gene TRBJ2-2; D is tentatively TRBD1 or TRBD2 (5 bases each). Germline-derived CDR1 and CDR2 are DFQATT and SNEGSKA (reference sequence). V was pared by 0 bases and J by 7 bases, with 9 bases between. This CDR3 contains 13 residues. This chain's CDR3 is CSARDQGDGELFF. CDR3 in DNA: TGCAGTGCTAGAGATCAGGGAGACGGGGAGCTGTTTTTT.

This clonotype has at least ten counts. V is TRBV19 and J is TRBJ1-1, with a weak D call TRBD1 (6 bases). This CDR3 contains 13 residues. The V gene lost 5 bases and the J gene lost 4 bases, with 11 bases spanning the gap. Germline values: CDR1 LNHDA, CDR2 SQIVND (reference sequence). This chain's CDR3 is CASSRQVITEAFF. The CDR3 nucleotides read TGTGCCAGTAGTCGACAGGTGATCACTGAAGCTTTCTTT.

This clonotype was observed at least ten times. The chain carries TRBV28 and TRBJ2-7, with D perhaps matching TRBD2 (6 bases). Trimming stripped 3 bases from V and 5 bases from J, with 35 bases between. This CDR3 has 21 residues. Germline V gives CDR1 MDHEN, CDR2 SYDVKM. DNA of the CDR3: TGTGCCAGCAGTTTTCCTTCCCCAGGCCCCTTGGGGCTTCGAGGAGGGGACGAGCAGTACTTC. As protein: CASSFPSPGPLGLRGGDEQYF.

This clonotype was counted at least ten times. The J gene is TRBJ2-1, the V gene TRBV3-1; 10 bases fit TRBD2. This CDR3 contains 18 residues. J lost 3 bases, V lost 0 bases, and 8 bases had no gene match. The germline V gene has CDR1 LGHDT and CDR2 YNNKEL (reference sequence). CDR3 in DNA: TGTGCCAGCAGCCAAGATGAAGGACTAGCGGACCTCTACAATGAGCAGTTCTTC. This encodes CASSQDEGLADLYNEQFF.

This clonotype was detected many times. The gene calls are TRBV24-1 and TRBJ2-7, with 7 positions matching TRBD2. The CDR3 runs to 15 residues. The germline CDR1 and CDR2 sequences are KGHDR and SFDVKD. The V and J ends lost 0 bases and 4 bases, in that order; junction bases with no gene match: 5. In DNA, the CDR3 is TGTGCCACCAGTGATTTGTACGCGGGAGCGTACGAGCAGTACTTC. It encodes CATSDLYAGAYEQYF.

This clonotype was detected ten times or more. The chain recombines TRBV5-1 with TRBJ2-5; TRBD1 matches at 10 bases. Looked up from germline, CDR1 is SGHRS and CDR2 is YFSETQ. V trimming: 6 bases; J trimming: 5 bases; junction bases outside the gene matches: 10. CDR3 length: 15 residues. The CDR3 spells CASNTGTGVYETQYF. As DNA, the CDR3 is TGCGCCAGCAACACCGGGACAGGGGTCTATGAGACCCAGTACTTC. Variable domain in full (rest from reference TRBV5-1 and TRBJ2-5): KAGVTQTPRYLIKTRGQQVTLSCSPISGHRSVSWYQQTPGQGLQFLFEYFSETQRNKGNFPGRFSGRQFSNSRSEMNVSTLELGDSALYLCASNTGTGVYETQYFGPGTRLLVL.

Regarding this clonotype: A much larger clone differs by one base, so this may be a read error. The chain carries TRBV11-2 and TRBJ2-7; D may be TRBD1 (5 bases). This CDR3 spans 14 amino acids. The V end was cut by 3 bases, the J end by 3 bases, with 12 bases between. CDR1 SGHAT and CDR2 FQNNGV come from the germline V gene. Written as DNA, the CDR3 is TGTGCCAGCAGCTTGACAGTCCTCCTCTACGAGCAGTACTTC. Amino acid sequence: CASSLTVLLYEQYF. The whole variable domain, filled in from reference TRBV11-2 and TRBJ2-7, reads EAGVAQSPRYKIIEKRQSVAFWCNPISGHATLYWYQQILGQGPKLLIQFQNNGVVDDSQLPKDRFSAERLKGVDSTLKIQPAKLEDSAVYLCASSLTVLLYEQYFGPGTRLTVT.

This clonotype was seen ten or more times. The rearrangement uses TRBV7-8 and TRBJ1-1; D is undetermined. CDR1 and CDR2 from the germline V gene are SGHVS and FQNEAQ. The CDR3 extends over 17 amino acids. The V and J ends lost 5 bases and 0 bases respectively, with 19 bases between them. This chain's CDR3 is CASSPDRASGVNTEAFF. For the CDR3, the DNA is TGTGCCAGCAGCCCGGACCGGGCCTCAGGTGTGAACACTGAAGCTTTCTTT.

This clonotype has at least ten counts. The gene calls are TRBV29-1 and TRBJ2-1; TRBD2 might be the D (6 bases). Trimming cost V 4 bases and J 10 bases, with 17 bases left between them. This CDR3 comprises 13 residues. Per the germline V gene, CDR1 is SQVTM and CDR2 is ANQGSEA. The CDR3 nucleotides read TGCAGCGTTGTGGGGATAATGGGAGGCGAGCAGTTCTTC. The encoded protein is CSVVGIMGGEQFF.

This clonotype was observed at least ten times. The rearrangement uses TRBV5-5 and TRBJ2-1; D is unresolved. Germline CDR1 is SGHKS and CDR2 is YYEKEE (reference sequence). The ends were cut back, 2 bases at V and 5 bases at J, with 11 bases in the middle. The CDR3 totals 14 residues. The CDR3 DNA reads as TGTGCCAGCAGCTTTGACACTCTCGACAATGAGCAGTTCTTC. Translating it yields CASSFDTLDNEQFF. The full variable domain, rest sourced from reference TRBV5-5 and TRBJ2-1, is DAGVTQSPTHLIKTRGQQVTLRCSPISGHKSVSWYQQVLGQGPQFIFQYYEKEERGRGNFPDRFSARQFPNYSSELNVNALLLGDSALYLCASSFDTLDNEQFFGPGTRLTVL.

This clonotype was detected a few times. For the CDR3, the DNA is TGTGCCTGGAGGGGCAGGACACAAGAGACCCAGTACTTC. It yields the protein CAWRGRTQETQYF. The gene calls are TRBV30 and TRBJ2-5; possibly TRBD1 for D (5 bases). Deletions cut 3 bases from V and 2 bases from J, with 10 bases between. CDR1 is GTSNPN and CDR2 is SVGIG in the germline V gene (reference sequence). The CDR3 consists of 13 residues.